This T cell receptor (beta chain) comes out of a study of T cell clusters in autoimmune cytopenias (dated by TCRdb to between 2018 and 2021). For the wider study: A median TRB sequencing depth of roughly 52,000 reads per sample was reached, and a median of approximately 2,500 distinct TRB clonotypes per sample was obtained. TRB and IGH repertoires from peripheral blood were sequenced in autoimmune cytopenia patients at active disease and during treatment follow-up, with healthy, CLL and autoimmune hepatitis controls included alongside. The goal of the study was to determine whether autoimmune cytopenia patients have a disease-specific immune repertoire signature that could serve as a blood-based biomarker. Results the study describes overall, beyond this receptor: The GLIPH analysis suggested a lack of physiological T cell clusters in primary autoimmune cytopenia patients, since more than 40 clusters were exclusive to healthy donors whereas about 17 were exclusive to patients. In the comparison of secondary cytopenia with CLL, the cluster-lack signature was not observed, apparently because the dominant lymphoma-associated repertoire masked the signature. The T cell clusters were only ever defined in silico, so experimental validation of their functional role was still needed. Shifts in the TRB repertoire, including less even repertoires in secondary cytopenia and CLL, were mostly a reflection of lymphoma bias and not of autoimmunity. Healthy donors had almost three times as many exclusive TRB clusters as active autoimmune hepatitis patients, a finding consistent with an autoimmunity-wide signature.

Each sample's TRB amplification started from roughly 260 ng of peripheral blood genomic DNA, which corresponds to tens of thousands of genome equivalents. Concerning this clonotype itself: The antigen it recognizes is unknown.

The CDR3 runs 17 residues from the cysteine to the phenylalanine. No DNA is listed. CDR1 ENHRY and CDR2 SYGVKD are derived from the germline V gene. Multiplex PCR with a touch-down protocol amplified TRB rearrangements, with the TRB-A and TRB-B primer pools combined in a single tube. Two consecutive PCR reactions with Phusion HS II polymerase added Illumina adapters and sample indices to the amplicons. The amplicons were purified from gel with the NucleoSpin Gel and PCR Clean-up kit, after which the amplicons were quantified by Qubit and checked for quality on an Agilent 2100 Bioanalyzer. Sequencing of the libraries was done on an Illumina MiSeq with paired-end, single-indexed, 600-cycle runs. The paper's processing steps were these. MiXCR version 2.1.12, together with the default MiXCR reference library, was used to align and assemble the TRB reads. A clone was defined by each unique CDR3 nucleotide sequence, and analysis was restricted to productive sequences with at least two reads. To assess repertoire diversity, an R script computed alpha-parameterized diversity profiles (alpha 0 to 5), which included the Shannon (alpha 1) and Simpson (alpha 2) indices. The tcR package was used to compute combinatorial TRB VJ usage, and cohorts were compared on this usage by principal component analysis with ade4. Using GLIPH, TCRbeta CDR3s were clustered on pairs of cohorts matched for age and read depth, and a Wilcoxon test was used to compare cluster frequencies. TCRdb reprocessed the reads into one record per CDR3 protein sequence, lacking DNA. Here the V and J calls rest on TCRdb's processing, not on the authors' analysis. This specimen's table enumerates roughly 4,000 distinct CDR3 sequences. Over 20% of the sample is in the top ten clones.

Recombination linked TRBV10-3 to TRBJ2-3; TCRdb's D call, TRBD2, is unchecked because there is no DNA. Sequencing input: peripheral blood. The receptor's source is a human donor with an autoimmune cytopenia or autoimmune hepatitis (not recorded which). The CDR3 is CAISESAEGFRADTQYF.